The rows below give T cell receptor beta chains drawn from one sample of a study of cytomegalovirus exposure and HLA in healthy donors. TCRdb keeps only in-frame clones here, not all; method: immunoSEQ multiplex PCR. The data show around 190,000 clones, about four fifths seen once. Sequenced material: PBMCs. These receptor sequences come from a woman in her thirties or forties in good health and CMV-seronegative. Both conserved end residues are part of each CDR3. D genes are given only for firm matches. Clone size is stated in some rows and not others, as once, few, many or a class when expanded.

D gene	clone size	J gene	V gene	CDR3 DNA	CDR3 protein
.	.	TRBJ2-1	TRBV2	TGTGCCAGCAGCGTAGCCGCAGGGCTCTCGAATGAGCAGTTCTTC	CASSVAAGLSNEQFF
TRBD2	.	TRBJ2-1	TRBV7-3	TGTGCCAGCAGCGCACAGGGACTAGCGGGAGTGGAGCAGGGCTACAATGAGCAGTTCTTC	CASSAQGLAGVEQGYNEQFF
.	.	TRBJ1-5	TRBV19	TGTGCCAGTACGCAACGGTCGGGGGGTGGAAGTCAGCCCCAGCATTTT	CASTQRSGGGSQPQHF
TRBD1	.	TRBJ2-7	TRBV27	TGTGCCAGCAGTCTAAAACCGGACAGGGGCCGCGAGCAGTACTTC	CASSLKPDRGREQYF
TRBD2	.	TRBJ2-7	TRBV4-3	TGCGCCAGCAGCCAAGATCTTTCTCTAGCGGGAGGATACGAGCAGTACTTC	CASSQDLSLAGGYEQYF
TRBD2	once	TRBJ2-1	TRBV5-1	TGCGCCAGCAGCTTGGAATCCGCGGGAGGGTACAATGAGCAGTTCTTC	CASSLESAGGYNEQFF
TRBD1	.	TRBJ1-1	TRBV7-9	TGTGCCAGCAGCTTATACCCAGGGGGCATCACTGAAGCTTTCTTT	CASSLYPGGITEAFF
.	.	TRBJ1-2	TRBV14	TGTGCCAGCAGCCAAGATTTGCGGGGTGGCTATGGCTACACCTTC	CASSQDLRGGYGYTF
TRBD2	.	TRBJ2-1	TRBV7-3	TGTGCCAGCAGCACCCGCCTAGCGGGAGGAAACTACAATGAGCAGTTCTTC	CASSTRLAGGNYNEQFF
TRBD1	.	TRBJ2-7	TRBV6-1	TGTGCCAGCAGGCTTGGGCAGGGGGCGCGAGAGCAGTACTTC	CASRLGQGAREQYF
.	.	TRBJ1-1	TRBV5-6	TGTGCCAGCAGCTTAAACACCTTGAACACTGAAGCTTTCTTT	CASSLNTLNTEAFF
TRBD2	.	TRBJ2-3	TRBV4-1	TGCGCCAGCAGCCAAGGGCAGCGGGACACAGATACGCAGTATTTT	CASSQGQRDTDTQYF
.	.	TRBJ1-2	TRBV7-8	TGTGCCAGCAGCCTAAGTTTCGGTACAATACAGGATATTAACTATGGCTACACCTTC	CASSLSFGTIQDINYGYTF
.	few	TRBJ2-3	TRBV4-3	TGCGCCAGCAGCCAAGATGCGATGAGAGACTCGGTAGTGGATACGCAGTATTTT	CASSQDAMRDSVVDTQYF
TRBD1	.	TRBJ1-2	TRBV19	TGTGCCAGTAACCCGGACAGGGACTATGGCTACACCTTC	CASNPDRDYGYTF
TRBD1	.	TRBJ2-3	TRBV11-3	TGTGCCAGCAGCCCAAGACAGGGAACAGATACGCAGTATTTT	CASSPRQGTDTQYF
TRBD1	.	TRBJ2-3	TRBV7-2	TGTGCCAGCAGCGCCTCACAGGGGAGATTTACAGATACGCAGTATTTT	CASSASQGRFTDTQYF
.	.	TRBJ1-3	TRBV5-1	TGCGCCAGCAGCTTGTTAGGCAGGGCTGGAAACACCATATATTTT	CASSLLGRAGNTIYF
.	.	TRBJ2-5	TRBV7-2	TGTGCCAGCAGCTTAATTGGACAGAACCAAGAGACCCAGTACTTC	CASSLIGQNQETQYF
TRBD2	.	TRBJ2-6	TRBV9	TGTGCCAGCAGCCGAACTAGCGGGAGAAACGGGGCCAACGTCCTGACTTTC	CASSRTSGRNGANVLTF
.	.	TRBJ2-6	TRBV19	TGTGCCAGTAGCAAGCAGACAGAAAATTACCCCTCTGGGGCCAACGTCCTGACTTTC	CASSKQTENYPSGANVLTF
TRBD1	.	TRBJ1-5	TRBV19	TGTGCCAGTAGTAAAGGGACAGGGACCTTCGATCAGCCCCAGCATTTT	CASSKGTGTFDQPQHF
.	.	TRBJ1-1	TRBV27	TGTGCCAGCAGTTCCTCGGTTGGGGGGGAAGCTTTCTTT	CASSSSVGGEAFF
TRBD1	.	TRBJ1-2	TRBV7-3	TGTGCCAGGCGACGAGTGGGGCAGGGGGTAGACTATGGCTACACCTTC	CARRRVGQGVDYGYTF
.	.	TRBJ2-1	TRBV4-3	TGCGCCAGCAGCCCCAGTTGGCAGTCCAATGAGCAGTTCTTC	CASSPSWQSNEQFF
.	.	TRBJ2-7	TRBV10-3	TGTGCCATCAGTGACCTCGGTGGGGGGGGCTTCGAGCAGTACTTC	CAISDLGGGGFEQYF
.	.	TRBJ1-1	TRBV4-3	TGCGCCAGCAGCCTTAACTGTACTGAAGCTTTCTTT	CASSLNCTEAFF
TRBD2	.	TRBJ2-3	TRBV7-2	TGTGCCAGCAGCTTAGCCCCTAGCGGGAGGGCCGTAGATACGCAGTATTTT	CASSLAPSGRAVDTQYF
TRBD1	.	TRBJ1-4	TRBV19	TGTGCCAGTACCGAGCGGACAGGGTTTGGGGAAACTAATGAAAAACTGTTTTTT	CASTERTGFGETNEKLFF
TRBD2	.	TRBJ2-1	TRBV4-3	TGCGCCAGCAGCCAAGTAGTAGCGGGAGGTGAGCAGTTCTTC	CASSQVVAGGEQFF
.	.	TRBJ2-3	TRBV29-1	TGCAGCGTCCAGGGGATGTTGAGCACAGATACGCAGTATTTT	CSVQGMLSTDTQYF
.	few	TRBJ2-1	TRBV7-2	TGTGCCAGCAGCTTTAGCGGCTCCTACAATGAGCAGTTCTTC	CASSFSGSYNEQFF
TRBD1	.	TRBJ1-1	TRBV23-1	TGCGCCAGCAGTCAGAGGGGACAGCCTGAAGCTTTCTTT	CASSQRGQPEAFF
TRBD1	.	TRBJ1-2	TRBV7-8	TGTGCCAGCAGCTCAATGGGGACAGGAGTTAACTATGGCTACACCTTC	CASSSMGTGVNYGYTF
.	.	TRBJ1-1	TRBV5-1	TGCGCCAGCAGCTTGGCCGGGCGGGGGGGAACTGAAGCTTTCTTT	CASSLAGRGGTEAFF